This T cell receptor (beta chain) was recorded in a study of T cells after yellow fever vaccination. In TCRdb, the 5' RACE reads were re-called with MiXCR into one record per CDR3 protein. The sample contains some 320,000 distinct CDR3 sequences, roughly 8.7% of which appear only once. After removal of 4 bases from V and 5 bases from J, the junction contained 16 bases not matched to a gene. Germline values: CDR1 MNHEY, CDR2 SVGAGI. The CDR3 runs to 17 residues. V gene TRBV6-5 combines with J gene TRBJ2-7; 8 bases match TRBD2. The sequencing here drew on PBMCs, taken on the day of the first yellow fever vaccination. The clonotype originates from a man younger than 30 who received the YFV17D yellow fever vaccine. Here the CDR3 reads CASSFRQPLTGGDEQYF. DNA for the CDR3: TGTGCCAGCAGTTTCCGACAACCCCTTACGGGAGGGGACGAGCAGTACTTC.